What follows are 13 T cell receptor beta chains derived from one specimen sequenced in a study of PD-1 blockade in classical Hodgkin lymphoma. Method: immunoSEQ multiplex PCR; TCRdb's copy keeps in-frame clones and lacks some. The sample lists fewer than 20,000 clones, roughly 79% occurring once. Time point described: cycle 4 day 1 (C4D1), after 6 weeks of nivolumab. Every single patient, without exception, relapsed after autologous stem cell transplantation, and brentuximab vedotin exposure varied. Magnetic negative selection was used to purify CD4+ T cells from thawed PBMCs. This specimen consisted of CD4+ T cells from blood, obtained before the fourth cycle of nivolumab. Receptors were obtained from a human donor with classical Hodgkin lymphoma.

The rearrangement joins TRBV6-6 to TRBJ2-7; D is unclear. The CDR3 is 11 amino acids. Germline V lookup: CDR1 MNHNY, CDR2 SVGAGI (reference sequence). The V and J ends lost 6 bases and 5 bases respectively, with 8 bases between them. The CDR3 region has the DNA TGTGCCAGCAGCACCGCCAACGAGCAGTACTTC. Protein: CASSTANEQYF.

The chain recombines TRBV10-3 with TRBJ1-5; D is ambiguous. The V gene lost 4 bases and the J gene lost 4 bases, with 20 bases spanning the gap. CDR3 size: 17 residues. Germline CDR1 is ENHRY and CDR2 is SYGVKD. The DNA for the CDR3 is TGTGCCATCAGTGCGATGCGGGGAATAGACGGTAATCAGCCCCAGCATTTT. It codes for CAISAMRGIDGNQPQHF.

This chain connects TRBV19 to TRBJ1-1; D not resolved. V gave up 1 base and J gave up 4 bases, with 19 bases separating them. The CDR3 sequence is 17 residues long. CDR1 is LNHDA, CDR2 SQIVND, per germline (reference sequence). The CDR3 is CASSIGFTGGVGTEAFF. The CDR3 nucleotides read TGTGCCAGTAGTATAGGTTTTACGGGTGGGGTTGGCACTGAAGCTTTCTTT.

In its sample, this clone was seen once. The chain carries TRBV5-5 and TRBJ2-1; 11 nucleotides match TRBD2. The CDR3 covers 15 residues. The germline gives CDR1 SGHKS, CDR2 YYEKEE (reference sequence). V gave up 1 base and J gave up 6 bases; unmatched junction bases: 3. The CDR3 protein is CASSLTSGSSNEQFF. The DNA for the CDR3 is TGTGCCAGCAGCTTGACTAGCGGGAGTAGCAATGAGCAGTTCTTC.

This clone showed up just once. The rearrangement links TRBV7-8 to TRBJ1-5, with TRBD1 as a possible D gene (6 bases). Looked up from germline, CDR1 is SGHVS and CDR2 is FQNEAQ. The CDR3 totals 13 residues. V was pared by 2 bases and J by 8 bases, with 10 bases between. In DNA, the CDR3 is TGTGCCAGCAGCTTACCGGGGGCTAAGCCCCAGCATTTT. This translates into CASSLPGAKPQHF. The entire variable domain, with the rest obtained from reference TRBV7-8 and TRBJ1-5, is as follows: GAGVSQSPRYKVAKRGQDVALRCDPISGHVSLFWYQQALGQGPEFLTYFQNEAQLDKSGLPSDRFFAERPEGSVSTLKIQRTQQEDSAVYLCASSLPGAKPQHFGDGTRLSIL.

This clone was picked up one time. J is TRBJ2-3 and V is TRBV27; TRBD1 aligns across 9 bases. Germline CDR1 MNHEY, CDR2 SMNVEV (reference sequence). The J segment lost 3 bases and the V segment lost 4 bases, leaving 8 bases of the junction unmatched. The CDR3 has 16 amino acids. The CDR3 DNA is TGTGCCAGCAGTTCCGACAGGGGGAGGAAAACAGATACGCAGTATTTT. Its translation: CASSSDRGRKTDTQYF.

The chain links TRBV11-2 to TRBJ1-1, with D unresolved. The V and J ends lost 3 bases and 3 bases respectively, with 8 bases between them. Germline CDR1 reads SGHAT; CDR2 reads FQNNGV. The CDR3 is made up of 13 amino acids. This chain's CDR3 is CASSLIGDTEAFF. DNA of the CDR3: TGTGCCAGCAGCTTGATTGGGGACACTGAAGCTTTCTTT.

CDR3 DNA sequence: TGCGCCAGCAGCTCCCAACCGGGACAGGGGGGGCAAGAGACCCAGTACTTC. Amino acids: CASSSQPGQGGQETQYF. The gene calls are TRBV5-1 and TRBJ2-5; 11 bases agree with TRBD1. Germline V gene sequence: CDR1 SGHRS, CDR2 YFSETQ. V shed 3 bases, J shed 2 bases, and the junction held 9 bases outside the gene matches. This CDR3 is 17 amino acids long.

This clone was picked up one time. The chain employs TRBV5-1 and TRBJ2-7; tentative D call: TRBD2 (6 bases). Germline V gene data show CDR1 as SGHRS and CDR2 as YFSETQ. The CDR3 has 14 residues. V lost 2 bases to trimming and J lost 2 bases, with 11 bases between them. CDR3 DNA sequence: TGCGCCAGCAGCTTAGATAGCGGACCCTACGAGCAGTACTTC. The encoded protein is CASSLDSGPYEQYF.

This clone was observed a few times. This rearrangement joins TRBV19 to TRBJ2-7; 13 nucleotides agree with TRBD2. V dropped 2 bases and J dropped 0; count of bases not matched to a gene: 4. Germline V gene lookup returns CDR1 LNHDA and CDR2 SQIVND (reference sequence). The length of the CDR3 is 17 residues. The CDR3 here is CASSISGTSGTSYEQYF. The DNA of the CDR3 is TGTGCCAGTAGTATAAGCGGGACTAGCGGGACCTCCTACGAGCAGTACTTC.

The rearrangement joins TRBV29-1 to TRBJ2-7, with a weak D call TRBD2 (6 bases). V dropped 6 bases and J dropped 5 bases, with 14 bases sitting between them. CDR3 size: 12 residues. Germline assignment: CDR1 SQVTM and CDR2 ANQGSEA. Written as DNA, the CDR3 is TGCAGCGTGGGACGGGGGTTTGACGAGCAGTACTTC. It translates to CSVGRGFDEQYF.

This clone was counted a few times. The chain joins TRBV5-8 to TRBJ1-5, with 8 bases aligning to TRBD1. The CDR3 spans 14 residues. Germline trimming cut 4 bases from V and 7 bases from J; bases unmatched to any gene: 7. The germline gives CDR1 SGHTS, CDR2 YDEGEE. DNA for the CDR3: TGTGCCAGCAGCGTAGGACAGGGTGGGCAGCCCCAGCATTTT. This codes for CASSVGQGGQPQHF.

This clone has only a few counts. The CDR3 bases are TGTGCCAGTAGTTCTCAGGGCTACGAGCAGTACTTC. It translates to CASSSQGYEQYF. The chain has TRBV19 and TRBJ2-7; tentatively, D is TRBD1 (5 bases). CDR3 length: 12 residues. The ends were cut back, 5 bases at V and 3 bases at J, with 8 bases in the middle. Germline V gene data show CDR1 as LNHDA and CDR2 as SQIVND (reference sequence).